This TCR beta chain comes out of a study of cytomegalovirus exposure and HLA in healthy donors. General observations from the study: In a later analysis, roughly 17,000 TCR beta sequences were associated with HLA alleles at 0.05 false discovery rate.

A word on this clone: Its matching antigen is unknown.

Primers: 60 Vbeta forward and 13 Jbeta reverse. Using immunoSEQ multiplex PCR, the repertoire was profiled, and TCRdb retains in-frame clones only, with some absent. The sample lists around 100,000 clones, about four fifths occurring once. This receptor was identified in a woman aged 40 to 55 in good health and CMV-seropositive. The sequenced sample consisted of PBMCs.

The CDR3 DNA reads as TGCGCCAGCAGCCTCTTGACAGGGGGGAATCAGCCCCAGCATTTT. This sequence encodes CASSLLTGGNQPQHF. The gene calls are TRBV4-1 and TRBJ1-5; 9 positions match TRBD1. Germline V CDR1 and CDR2: MGHRA, YSYEKL. Trimming took 4 bases from V and 4 from J; bases not matched to a gene: 5. The CDR3 length is 15 residues.